Given below is one TCR beta chain in context. Per the germline V gene, CDR1 is MNHNS and CDR2 is SASEGT. V was shortened by 6 bases and J by 2 bases, with 10 bases between the two germline ends. The CDR3 is 13 amino acids. These data are taken from a study of cytomegalovirus exposure and HLA in healthy donors. Both 60 Vbeta primers and 13 Jbeta primers went into the PCR. Repertoires were generated with immunoSEQ multiplex PCR, while TCRdb's copy carries only in-frame clones and drops some. This table holds about 210,000 clones, approximately 86% found once. This chain joins TRBV6-1 and TRBJ2-5, with D tentatively TRBD2 (5 bases). This TCR came from a woman aged 25 to 39 in good health and CMV-seronegative. Specimen: PBMCs. The CDR3 protein is CASSVTRQETQYF. CDR3 DNA sequence: TGTGCCAGCAGCGTCACTAGGCAAGAGACCCAGTACTTC.